The T cell receptor (beta chain) under discussion was sequenced for a study of cytomegalovirus exposure and HLA in healthy donors. In the study overall: There were 90 million to 130 million unique TCR beta sequences, drawn from 200 million or so T cells, in an earlier analysis.

Note on this clone: The antigen remains undetermined.

PCR was performed using 60 Vbeta and 13 Jbeta primers. The assay was immunoSEQ multiplex PCR, and TCRdb's table has in-frame clones only and misses some. The repertoire holds fewer than 100,000 clones, with about three quarters as singletons. Whole-study results and caveats: As a later analysis showed, a missense DCLRE1C variant was linked to trimming of TCR beta V- and J-genes. A later analysis revealed that TCR association rates differed between HLA loci, peaking at DRB1 and bottoming out at HLA-C. In a later analysis, parvovirus B19, influenza, CMV and Epstein-Barr virus appeared linked to several top co-occurrence clusters.

Sequencing input: PBMCs. The sequence came from a male donor in good health and CMV-seropositive.

CDR3 protein: CSAFSNEQFF. The DNA of the CDR3 is TGCAGTGCGTTTTCGAATGAGCAGTTCTTC. The V call is TRBV20-1, the J call TRBJ2-1; D uncertain. The CDR3 is made up of 10 amino acids. Germline CDR1 is DFQATT and CDR2 is SNEGSKA (reference sequence). V lost 6 bases, J lost 7 bases, and 7 bases lay in between.